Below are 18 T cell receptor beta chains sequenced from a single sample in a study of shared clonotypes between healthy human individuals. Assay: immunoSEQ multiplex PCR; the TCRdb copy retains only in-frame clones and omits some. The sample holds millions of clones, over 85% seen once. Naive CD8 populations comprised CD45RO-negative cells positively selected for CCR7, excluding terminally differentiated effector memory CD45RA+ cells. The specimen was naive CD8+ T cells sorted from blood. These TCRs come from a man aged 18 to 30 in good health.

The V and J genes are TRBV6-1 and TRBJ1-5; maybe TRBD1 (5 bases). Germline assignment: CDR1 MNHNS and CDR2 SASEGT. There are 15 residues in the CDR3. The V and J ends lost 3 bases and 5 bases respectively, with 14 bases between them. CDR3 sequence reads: CASSDGASSHQPQHF. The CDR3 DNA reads TGTGCCAGCAGTGATGGGGCCTCATCGCATCAGCCCCAGCATTTT.

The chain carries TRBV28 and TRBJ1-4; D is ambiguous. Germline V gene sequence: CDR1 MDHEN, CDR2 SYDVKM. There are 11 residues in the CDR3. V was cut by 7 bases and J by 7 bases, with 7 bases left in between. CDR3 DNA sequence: TGTGCCAGCACTATAGGTGAAAAACTGTTTTTT. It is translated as CASTIGEKLFF.

The CDR3 here is CASSATVSYEQYF. The DNA of the CDR3 is TGTGCCAGCAGTGCGACAGTTTCCTACGAGCAGTACTTC. J is TRBJ2-7 and V is TRBV6-1; D might be TRBD1 (5 bases). Trimming left V 4 bases short and J 1 base short, with 8 bases between. This CDR3 spans 13 amino acids. Germline CDR1 and CDR2: MNHNS and SASEGT.

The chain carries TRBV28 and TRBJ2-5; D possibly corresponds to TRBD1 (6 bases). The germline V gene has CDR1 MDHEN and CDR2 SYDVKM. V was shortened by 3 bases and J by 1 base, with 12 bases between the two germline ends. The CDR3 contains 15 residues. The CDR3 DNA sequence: TGTGCCAGCAGTTTGGACAGAACTTTCCAAGAGACCCAGTACTTC. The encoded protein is CASSLDRTFQETQYF.

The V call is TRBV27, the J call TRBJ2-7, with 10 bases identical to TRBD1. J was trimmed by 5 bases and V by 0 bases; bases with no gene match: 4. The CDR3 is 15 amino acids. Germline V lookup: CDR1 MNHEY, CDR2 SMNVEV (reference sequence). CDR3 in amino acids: CASSLSGTGVDEQYF. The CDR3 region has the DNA TGTGCCAGCAGTTTATCCGGGACAGGGGTCGACGAGCAGTACTTC.

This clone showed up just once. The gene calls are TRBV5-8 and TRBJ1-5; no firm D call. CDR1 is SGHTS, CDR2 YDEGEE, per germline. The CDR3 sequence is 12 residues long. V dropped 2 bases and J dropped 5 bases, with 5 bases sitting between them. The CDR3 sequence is CASSLIDQPQHF. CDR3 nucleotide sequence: TGTGCCAGCAGCTTAATAGATCAGCCCCAGCATTTT.

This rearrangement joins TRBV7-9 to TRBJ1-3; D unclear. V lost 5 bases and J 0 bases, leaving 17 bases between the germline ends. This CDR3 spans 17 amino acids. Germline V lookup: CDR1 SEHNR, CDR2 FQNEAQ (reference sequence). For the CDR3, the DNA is TGTGCCAGCAGCGGGCGCCCCAAGACACTCTCTGGAAACACCATATATTTT. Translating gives CASSGRPKTLSGNTIYF.

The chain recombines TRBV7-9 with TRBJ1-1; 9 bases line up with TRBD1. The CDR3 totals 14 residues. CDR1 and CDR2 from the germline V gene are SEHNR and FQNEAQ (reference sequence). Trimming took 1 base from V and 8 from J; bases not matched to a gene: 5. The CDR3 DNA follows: TGTGCCAGCAGCTTAGACCGGGACAGGGACGAAGCTTTCTTT. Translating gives CASSLDRDRDEAFF.

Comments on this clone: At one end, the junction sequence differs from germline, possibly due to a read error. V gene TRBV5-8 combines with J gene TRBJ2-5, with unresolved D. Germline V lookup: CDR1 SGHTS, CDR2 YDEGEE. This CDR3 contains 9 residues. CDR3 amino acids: CASSLRRNF. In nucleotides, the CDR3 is TGTGCCAGCAGCTTAAGGCGGAACTTC.

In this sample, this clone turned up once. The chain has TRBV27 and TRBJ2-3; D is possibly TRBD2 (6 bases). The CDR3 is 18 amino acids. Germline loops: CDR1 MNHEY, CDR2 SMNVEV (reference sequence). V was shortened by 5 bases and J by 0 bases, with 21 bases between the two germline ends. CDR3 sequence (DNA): TGTGCCAGCAGTCCTTTGGGGAGGAGCCGACTTAGCACAGATACGCAGTATTTT. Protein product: CASSPLGRSRLSTDTQYF.

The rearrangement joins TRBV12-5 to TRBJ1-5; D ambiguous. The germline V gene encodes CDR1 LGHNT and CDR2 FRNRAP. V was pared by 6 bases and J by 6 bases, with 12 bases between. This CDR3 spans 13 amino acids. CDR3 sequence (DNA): TGTGCTAGTGGCTATCCGGGCGTTCAGCCCCAGCATTTT. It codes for CASGYPGVQPQHF.

The DNA of the CDR3 is TGTGCCAGCGCTAAGGGGTTCTATGGCTACACCTTC. Translation gives CASAKGFYGYTF. The V call is TRBV6-7, the J call TRBJ1-2; maybe TRBD1 (5 bases). TRBV6-7 qualifies as an ORF whose function is uncertain. This CDR3 contains 12 residues. Trimming removed 8 bases at V and 4 bases at J, with 11 bases between.

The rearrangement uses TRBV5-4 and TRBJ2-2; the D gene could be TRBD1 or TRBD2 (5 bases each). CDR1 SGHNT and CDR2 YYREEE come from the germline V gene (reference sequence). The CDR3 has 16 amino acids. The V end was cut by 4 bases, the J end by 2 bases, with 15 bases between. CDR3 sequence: CASSPAGAINTGELFF. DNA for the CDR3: TGTGCCAGCAGCCCGGCCGGGGCCATTAACACCGGGGAGCTGTTTTTT.

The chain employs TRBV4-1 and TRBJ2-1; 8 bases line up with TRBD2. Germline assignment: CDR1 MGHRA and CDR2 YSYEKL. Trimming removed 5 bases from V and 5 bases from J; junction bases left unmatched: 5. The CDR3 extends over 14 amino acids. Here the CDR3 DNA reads TGCGCCAGCAGCAACCCGGGACTAGACAATGAGCAGTTCTTC. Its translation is CASSNPGLDNEQFF.

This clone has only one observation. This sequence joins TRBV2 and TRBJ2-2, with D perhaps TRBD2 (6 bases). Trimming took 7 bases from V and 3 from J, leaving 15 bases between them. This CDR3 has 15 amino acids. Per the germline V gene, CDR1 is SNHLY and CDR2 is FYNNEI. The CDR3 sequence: CASNGGFLDTGELFF. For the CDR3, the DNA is TGTGCCAGCAATGGGGGGTTTTTAGACACCGGGGAGCTGTTTTTT.

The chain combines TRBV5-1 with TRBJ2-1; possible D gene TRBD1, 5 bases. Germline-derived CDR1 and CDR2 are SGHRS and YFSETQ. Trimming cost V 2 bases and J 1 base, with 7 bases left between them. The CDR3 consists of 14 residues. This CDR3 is CASSFRGSYNEQFF. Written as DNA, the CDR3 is TGCGCCAGCAGCTTTAGGGGTTCCTACAATGAGCAGTTCTTC.

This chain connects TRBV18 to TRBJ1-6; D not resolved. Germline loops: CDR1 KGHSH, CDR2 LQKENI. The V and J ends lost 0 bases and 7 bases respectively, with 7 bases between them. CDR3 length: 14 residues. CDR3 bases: TGTGCCAGCTCACCACCACTAAACAATTCACCCCTCCACTTT. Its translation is CASSPPLNNSPLHF.

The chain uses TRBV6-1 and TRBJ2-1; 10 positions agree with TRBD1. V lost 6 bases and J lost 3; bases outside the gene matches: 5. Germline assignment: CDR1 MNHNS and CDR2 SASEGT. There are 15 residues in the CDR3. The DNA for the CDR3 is TGTGCCAGCAGCTTCGACAGGGGGCGCTACAATGAGCAGTTCTTC. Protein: CASSFDRGRYNEQFF.